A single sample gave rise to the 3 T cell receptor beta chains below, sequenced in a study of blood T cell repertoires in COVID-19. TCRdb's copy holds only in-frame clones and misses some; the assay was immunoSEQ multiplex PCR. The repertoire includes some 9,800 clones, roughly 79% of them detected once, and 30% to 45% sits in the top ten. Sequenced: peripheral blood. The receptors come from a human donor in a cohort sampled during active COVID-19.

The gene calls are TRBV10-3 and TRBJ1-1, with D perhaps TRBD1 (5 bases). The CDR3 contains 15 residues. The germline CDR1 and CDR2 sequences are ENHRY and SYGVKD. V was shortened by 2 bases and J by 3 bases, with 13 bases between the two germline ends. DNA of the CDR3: TGTGCCATCAGTGAGACGCGAGGAGGGGACACTGAAGCTTTCTTT. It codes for CAISETRGGDTEAFF.

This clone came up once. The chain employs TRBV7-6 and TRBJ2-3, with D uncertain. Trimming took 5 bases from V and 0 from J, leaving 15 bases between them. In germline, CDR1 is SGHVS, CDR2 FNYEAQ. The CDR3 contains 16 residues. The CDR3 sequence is CASSDPTRSSTDTQYF. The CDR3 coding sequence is TGTGCCAGCAGCGACCCGACAAGGTCTAGCACAGATACGCAGTATTTT.

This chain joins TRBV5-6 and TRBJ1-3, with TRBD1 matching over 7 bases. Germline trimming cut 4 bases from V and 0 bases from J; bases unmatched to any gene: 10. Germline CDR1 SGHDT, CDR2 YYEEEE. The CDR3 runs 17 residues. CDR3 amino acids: CASSPLRTGSSGNTIYF. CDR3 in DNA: TGTGCCAGCAGCCCACTGAGGACAGGTTCCTCTGGAAACACCATATATTTT.